Sequencing of this T cell receptor (beta chain) was carried out in a study of T-cell memory formation after mild COVID-19. Germline CDR1 reads SGHDT; CDR2 reads YYEEEE. The germline V and J ends were trimmed by 4 bases and 4 bases, with 9 bases remaining between them. The CDR3 has 12 residues. A single record per CDR3 protein comes from TCRdb applying MiXCR to the 5' RACE reads. The repertoire holds under 300,000 distinct CDR3 sequences, with roughly 9.4% as singletons. This clonotype was seen many times. The chain links TRBV5-6 to TRBJ2-7; D might be TRBD1 (6 bases). What was sequenced was PBMCs or a T cell subset sorted from them (not recorded which). The sequence came from a young man who had mild COVID-19 (a few samples of this study predate the infection). Cell type and time point are not known. CDR3 loop: CASSMGTYEQYV. The CDR3 bases are TGTGCCAGCAGCATGGGGACATACGAGCAGTACGTC.